The clone carrying this TCR beta chain has at least ten counts. Its antigen is not identified. In TCRdb, the 5' RACE reads were re-called with MiXCR into one record per CDR3 protein. The sample holds a few hundred thousand distinct CDR3 sequences; roughly 8% are singletons and the top ten take more than 14%. The entry originates in a study of CD8 T cells in ankylosing spondylitis. Findings and caveats of the study: A TCR beta motif made of several highly homologous variants seemed typical of ankylosing spondylitis blood. Existing reports had already noted some motif variants in reactive arthritis synovial fluid and blood.

The sequencing sample was made of blood, either unsorted or a sorted T cell fraction (not recorded which). This TCR was sampled from a male donor with ankylosing spondylitis.

CDR3 nucleotides: TGTGCCAGCAGCAAAAGGCGGGGTTCTATCTATCAGCCCCAGCATTTT. Translation gives CASSKRRGSIYQPQHF. The V and J genes are TRBV21-1 and TRBJ1-5. TRBV21-1 is annotated as a pseudogene. The CDR3 has 16 residues.